Presented here are 30 T cell receptor beta chains from one specimen sequenced in a study of cytomegalovirus exposure and HLA in healthy donors. In the PCR, 60 Vbeta and 13 Jbeta primers were used. Sequencing used immunoSEQ multiplex PCR; TCRdb keeps in-frame clones, though not all of them. The data hold around 120,000 clones, with approximately 80% observed a single time. The sample comprised PBMCs. These receptor sequences come from a girl aged 2 to 9 in good health and CMV-seronegative.

The chain is built from TRBV4-2 and TRBJ2-1, with D tentatively TRBD2 (7 bases). CDR3 length: 17 amino acids. The V gene lost 0 bases and the J gene lost 7 bases, with 19 bases spanning the gap. CDR1 is LGHNA and CDR2 is YNFKEQ in the germline V gene. CDR3 sequence reads: CASSQDREGGLPNEQFF. In DNA form, the CDR3 reads TGTGCCAGCAGCCAAGATCGTGAGGGGGGGCTCCCGAATGAGCAGTTCTTC.

The table lists this clone with a count of one. This rearrangement joins TRBV9 to TRBJ1-2, with D perhaps TRBD1 (5 bases). The CDR3 length is 14 residues. V lost 4 bases and J lost 2, with 12 bases in between. CDR1 and CDR2 from the germline V gene are SGDLS and YYNGEE. The CDR3 sequence: CASSFLGGNYGYTF. In nucleotides, the CDR3 is TGTGCCAGCAGCTTCCTCGGGGGGAACTATGGCTACACCTTC.

The chain has TRBV18 and TRBJ2-2, with a possible D match to TRBD2 (6 bases). The germline CDR1 and CDR2 sequences are KGHSH and LQKENI. V lost 3 bases and J 3 bases, leaving 11 bases between the germline ends. The CDR3 has 15 amino acids. The CDR3 sequence is CASSPQTSYTGELFF. The CDR3 coding sequence is TGTGCCAGCTCACCGCAGACTAGTTACACCGGGGAGCTGTTTTTT. Complete variable domain (other parts from reference TRBV18 and TRBJ2-2): NAGVMQNPRHLVRRRGQEARLRCSPMKGHSHVYWYRQLPEEGLKFMVYLQKENIIDESGMPKERFSAEFPKEGPSILRIQQVVRGDSAAYFCASSPQTSYTGELFFGEGSRLTVL.

The genes are TRBV28 and TRBJ1-4, with 8 bases matching TRBD1. The CDR3 covers 15 residues. V was pared by 3 bases and J by 8 bases, with 8 bases of the junction left unmatched. CDR1 is MDHEN and CDR2 is SYDVKM in the germline V gene. Written as DNA, the CDR3 is TGTGCCAGCAGTTTCGCAGGGGGCGAGAAGGAAAAACTGTTTTTT. Translated: CASSFAGGEKEKLFF.

The CDR3 is CAISVGQGYEQYF. The CDR3 DNA reads TGTGCCATCAGTGTGGGACAGGGCTACGAGCAGTACTTC. This sequence joins TRBV10-3 and TRBJ2-5, with 9 nucleotides matching TRBD1. The end of the DNA fits TRBJ2-7 better, so the J call may be wrong. CDR3 length equals 13 residues. Germline loops: CDR1 ENHRY, CDR2 SYGVKD.

The count of this clone is one. The J gene is TRBJ2-7, the V gene TRBV28; 7 bases are shared with TRBD1. The CDR3 covers 15 residues. Losses at the gene ends were 6 bases for V and 6 bases for J; bases not matched to a gene: 14. Germline lookup yields CDR1 MDHEN and CDR2 SYDVKM. CDR3 DNA: TGTGCCAGCAGACCCCTCGACAGGGTGTATAGCGAGCAGTACTTC. As protein: CASRPLDRVYSEQYF.

In its sample, this clone was seen once. The junction departs from the called germline gene at one end, perhaps through a read error. V usage is TRBV4-3 and J usage is TRBJ1-2; D is ambiguous. Germline CDR1 is LGHNA and CDR2 is YSLEER. This CDR3 comprises 16 residues. The CDR3 loop reads CASSQDWREGDYAYTF. For the CDR3, the DNA is TGCGCCAGCAGCCAAGATTGGCGGGAAGGTGACTATGCCTACACCTTC.

This clone has more than one count but fewer than ten. V and J are TRBV5-4 and TRBJ2-6; D is unclear. CDR3 size: 16 residues. V shed 0 bases and J shed 2 bases, with 9 bases lying between them. The germline gives CDR1 SGHNT, CDR2 YYREEE (reference sequence). As DNA, the CDR3 is TGTGCCAGCAGCTTGGCCACTATAACTGGGGCCAACGTCCTGACTTTC. Translation gives CASSLATITGANVLTF.

This chain joins TRBV6-5 and TRBJ2-7; 9 nucleotides align to TRBD2. Per the germline V gene, CDR1 is MNHEY and CDR2 is SVGAGI. This CDR3 is 14 amino acids long. V lost 5 bases, J lost 4 bases, and 6 bases stayed unmatched. CDR3 region: CASSIAGVEYEQYF. CDR3 DNA: TGTGCCAGCAGTATAGCGGGGGTGGAGTACGAGCAGTACTTC.

V is TRBV10-1 and J is TRBJ2-1, with D tentatively TRBD2 (5 bases). The germline CDR1 and CDR2 sequences are WNHNN and SYGVQD (reference sequence). This CDR3 spans 16 amino acids. Trimming pared 1 base from V and 4 bases from J, leaving 14 bases between. CDR3 region: CASSELADSAYNEQFF. As DNA, the CDR3 is TGCGCCAGCAGTGAGTTGGCGGATAGCGCTTACAATGAGCAGTTCTTC.

With regard to this clone: One end of the junction fails to match germline, which may point to a read error. V and J are TRBV7-2 and TRBJ2-3, with TRBD2 matching 9 bases. This CDR3 contains 15 residues. Germline V CDR1 and CDR2: SGHTA, FQGNSA. CDR3 bases: TGTGCCAGCAGCTTAGGGCCCGATAACTTAGCGGGAGTTCATTTT. Its translation: CASSLGPDNLAGVHF.

The chain is built from TRBV4-1 and TRBJ1-1, with a tentative D call TRBD1 (5 bases). This CDR3 region has 15 residues. Trimming took off 4 bases at V and 7 bases at J, with 19 bases between the two ends. Germline V lookup: CDR1 MGHRA, CDR2 YSYEKL. The CDR3 bases are TGCGCCAGCAGCCCCCCCGGCACAGGAACTTTTGAAGCTTTCTTT. Amino acids: CASSPPGTGTFEAFF.

This clone was seen a few times. The chain has TRBV2 and TRBJ1-1; D unclear. Germline V CDR1 and CDR2: SNHLY, FYNNEI. CDR3 size: 11 residues. V was shortened by 1 base and J by 8 bases, with 5 bases between the two germline ends. The CDR3 region is CASSEVQEAFF. In nucleotides, the CDR3 is TGTGCCAGCAGTGAAGTACAAGAAGCTTTCTTT.

The chain links TRBV7-9 to TRBJ2-5, with D possibly matching TRBD1 (6 bases). Trimming removed 4 bases from V and 0 bases from J, with 9 bases in between. CDR3 length: 14 residues. Germline V gives CDR1 SEHNR, CDR2 FQNEAQ (reference sequence). The DNA of the CDR3 is TGTGCCAGCAGCTCGACAGGCCACCAAGAGACCCAGTACTTC. Protein sequence: CASSSTGHQETQYF.

The V call is TRBV6-5, the J call TRBJ1-1, with 11 bases fitting TRBD1. CDR1 MNHEY and CDR2 SVGAGI come from the germline V gene. This CDR3 has 15 amino acids. Losses at the gene ends were 5 bases for V and 1 base for J; bases not matched to a gene: 3. The CDR3 DNA reads TGTGCCAGCAGTGGGACAGGGGGTACGAACACTGAAGCTTTCTTT. Translation gives CASSGTGGTNTEAFF.

The rearrangement links TRBV7-9 to TRBJ1-1; weak D call: TRBD1 (5 bases). The CDR3 has 13 residues. The germline CDR1 and CDR2 sequences are SEHNR and FQNEAQ (reference sequence). The germline V and J ends were trimmed by 3 bases and 7 bases, with 12 bases remaining between them. The CDR3 DNA sequence: TGTGCCAGCAGCTTTAACTGGGGCAGTGAAGCTTTCTTT. Amino acid sequence: CASSFNWGSEAFF.

The chain combines TRBV7-2 with TRBJ1-2; possible D gene TRBD1, 5 bases. From germline, CDR1 is SGHTA and CDR2 FQGNSA. V was pared by 1 base and J by 3 bases, with 12 bases between. This CDR3 is built from 15 residues. CDR3 loop: CASSLVGGGDYGYTF. In nucleotides, the CDR3 is TGTGCCAGCAGCTTAGTGGGCGGAGGGGACTATGGCTACACCTTC.

J is TRBJ2-1 and V is TRBV4-2; the D gene is possibly TRBD2 (5 bases). The CDR3 runs 15 residues. Germline CDR1 LGHNA, CDR2 YNFKEQ. Trimming took off 9 bases at V and 0 bases at J, with 15 bases between the two ends. The CDR3 here is CASTTRLDSYNEQFF. The CDR3 DNA reads as TGTGCCAGTACTACTAGGCTGGACTCCTACAATGAGCAGTTCTTC.

This clone showed up just a few times. This sequence joins TRBV7-9 and TRBJ1-1, with D maybe TRBD1 (5 bases). Germline V gene lookup returns CDR1 SEHNR and CDR2 FQNEAQ (reference sequence). Trimming left V 0 bases short and J 1 base short, with 6 bases between. The CDR3 contains 14 residues. The CDR3 DNA reads as TGTGCCAGCAGCTTAGCGACAGAGAACACTGAAGCTTTCTTT. Translation: CASSLATENTEAFF.

The rearrangement uses TRBV6-4 and TRBJ1-5; D unresolved. V shed 6 bases and J shed 0 bases, with 12 bases lying between them. Germline lookup yields CDR1 MRHNA and CDR2 SNTAGT. The CDR3 spans 15 residues. The CDR3 loop reads CASSREIYSNQPQHF. CDR3 coding DNA: TGTGCCAGCAGCCGAGAGATTTATAGCAATCAGCCCCAGCATTTT.

The J gene is TRBJ1-6, the V gene TRBV6-1, with 7 bases fitting TRBD1. V trimming: 6 bases; J trimming: 4 bases; junction bases outside the gene matches: 6. The CDR3 runs to 15 residues. CDR1 is MNHNS and CDR2 is SASEGT in the germline V gene. The CDR3 here is CASRDRQGYNSPLHF. The DNA of the CDR3 is TGTGCCAGCAGGGATCGACAGGGATATAATTCACCCCTCCACTTT.

The sample holds one count of this clone. The chain combines TRBV5-5 with TRBJ1-1; D is possibly TRBD1 (6 bases). Trimming removed 6 bases at V and 1 base at J, with 13 bases between. Germline V gives CDR1 SGHKS, CDR2 YYEKEE (reference sequence). The CDR3 runs to 14 residues. The CDR3 bases are TGTGCCAGCAAACTTCACAGGGAGAACACTGAAGCTTTCTTT. Protein: CASKLHRENTEAFF.

The chain couples TRBV7-2 to TRBJ2-7, with D possibly matching TRBD1 (6 bases). The CDR3 runs 14 residues. Germline V CDR1 and CDR2: SGHTA, FQGNSA. Trimming removed 2 bases from V and 2 bases from J, with 10 bases in between. The chain's CDR3 is CASSLSQGPYEQYF. Here the CDR3 DNA reads TGTGCCAGCAGCTTATCACAGGGACCCTACGAGCAGTACTTC. Filled out from reference TRBV7-2 and TRBJ2-7, the complete variable domain reads GAGVSQSPSNKVTEKGKDVELRCDPISGHTALYWYRQSLGQGLEFLIYFQGNSAPDKSGLPSDRFSAERTGGSVSTLTIQRTQQEDSAVYLCASSLSQGPYEQYFGPGTRLTVT.

The rearrangement uses TRBV27 and TRBJ1-1, with 9 bases fitting TRBD1. V was pared by 7 bases and J by 1 base, with 4 bases of the junction left unmatched. The CDR3 spans 14 residues. The germline V gene has CDR1 MNHEY and CDR2 SMNVEV (reference sequence). This CDR3 is CASKTGGPNTEAFF. The CDR3 coding sequence is TGTGCCAGCAAAACAGGGGGCCCGAACACTGAAGCTTTCTTT.

The V and J genes are TRBV30 and TRBJ2-7; the D gene is possibly TRBD2 (6 bases). V lost 1 base to trimming and J lost 3 bases, with 19 bases between them. Looked up from germline, CDR1 is GTSNPN and CDR2 is SVGIG (reference sequence). The CDR3 is 16 residues long. Here the CDR3 DNA reads TGTGCCTGGAGTGGCCCCTTCGGGGGACGGCACTACGAGCAGTACTTC. Its translation: CAWSGPFGGRHYEQYF.

The rearrangement joins TRBV6-6 to TRBJ2-7; 10 bases map to TRBD2. J gave up 2 bases and V 5 bases, and 9 bases lay outside the gene matches. The length of the CDR3 is 16 residues. Germline lookup yields CDR1 MNHNY and CDR2 SVGAGI (reference sequence). The CDR3 DNA sequence: TGTGCCAGCAGTAACGAACTAGCGGGGAAACCCTACGAGCAGTACTTC. Its protein is CASSNELAGKPYEQYF.

The rearrangement joins TRBV4-1 to TRBJ2-2; 11 bases are shared with TRBD2. Trimming cost V 1 base and J 2 bases; bases outside gene matches: 3. This CDR3 is 17 amino acids long. The germline CDR1 and CDR2 sequences are MGHRA and YSYEKL. The CDR3 reads CASSQVGLAGNTGELFF. In DNA form, the CDR3 reads TGCGCCAGCAGCCAAGTAGGACTAGCGGGTAACACCGGGGAGCTGTTTTTT.

The chain uses TRBV4-3 and TRBJ1-2, with D tentatively TRBD1 (5 bases). Germline values: CDR1 LGHNA, CDR2 YSLEER. V lost 0 bases, J lost 7 bases, and 15 bases lay in between. The CDR3 has 15 amino acids. The CDR3 DNA follows: TGCGCCAGCAGCCAAGAAGGGGCGGTATCGGGTGGCTACACCTTC. Translated: CASSQEGAVSGGYTF.

The chain uses TRBV25-1 and TRBJ1-1; 11 positions agree with TRBD1. The germline gives CDR1 MGHDK, CDR2 SYGVNS. J gave up 0 bases and V 10 bases, and 7 bases lay outside the gene matches. The length of the CDR3 is 15 residues. Written as DNA, the CDR3 is TGTGCCACTAGGGACAGGGGGTGGCTGAACACTGAAGCTTTCTTT. Protein sequence: CATRDRGWLNTEAFF.

The rearrangement joins TRBV9 to TRBJ2-2; maybe TRBD2 (6 bases). The V end was cut by 2 bases, the J end by 3 bases, with 14 bases between. The CDR3 length is 16 residues. Germline V gives CDR1 SGDLS, CDR2 YYNGEE. The DNA for the CDR3 is TGTGCCAGCAGCGTTAATAGCGGTAGACACACCGGGGAGCTGTTTTTT. As protein: CASSVNSGRHTGELFF.